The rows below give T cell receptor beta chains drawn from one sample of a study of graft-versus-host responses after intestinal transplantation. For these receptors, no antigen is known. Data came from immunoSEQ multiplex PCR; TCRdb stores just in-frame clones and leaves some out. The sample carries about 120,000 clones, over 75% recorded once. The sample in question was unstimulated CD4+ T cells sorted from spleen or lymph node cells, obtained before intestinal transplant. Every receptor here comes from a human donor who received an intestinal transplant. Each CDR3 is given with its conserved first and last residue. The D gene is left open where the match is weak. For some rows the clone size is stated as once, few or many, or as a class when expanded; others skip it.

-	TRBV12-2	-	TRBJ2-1	CASRPAGTSAYNEQFF	TGTGCAAGTCGCCCAGCCGGGACTAGCGCCTACAATGAGCAGTTCTTC
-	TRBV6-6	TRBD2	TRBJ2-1	CASRLAGVPNEQFF	TGTGCCAGTAGACTAGCGGGAGTGCCCAATGAGCAGTTCTTC
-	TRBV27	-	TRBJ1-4	CASSAETGSGEKLFF	TGTGCCAGCAGTGCAGAAACAGGGAGCGGTGAAAAACTGTTTTTT
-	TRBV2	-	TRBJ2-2	CASSGVRRGNTGELFF	TGTGCCAGCAGTGGTGTAAGGCGGGGGAACACCGGGGAGCTGTTTTTT
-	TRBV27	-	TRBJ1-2	CASSSGLLYGYTF	TGTGCCAGCAGTTCGGGACTCCTCTATGGCTACACCTTC
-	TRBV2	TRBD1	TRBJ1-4	CASSKTAWPGQVEKLFF	TGTGCCAGCAGTAAGACTGCATGGCCGGGACAGGTCGAAAAACTGTTTTTT
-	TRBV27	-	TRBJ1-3	CASSLSKGLGNTIYF	TGTGCCAGCAGTTTATCAAAGGGGCTCGGAAACACCATATATTTT
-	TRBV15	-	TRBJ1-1	CATSRGGGPTEAFF	TGTGCCACCAGCAGAGGTGGGGGCCCCACTGAAGCTTTCTTT
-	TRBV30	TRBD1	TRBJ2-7	CALTGVGYEQYF	TGTGCCTTAACAGGGGTGGGGTACGAGCAGTACTTC
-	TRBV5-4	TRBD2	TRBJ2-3	CASSEKRDGTDTQYF	TGTGCCAGCAGCGAAAAGCGGGATGGCACAGATACGCAGTATTTT
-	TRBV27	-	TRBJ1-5	CASSLTQGYQPQHF	TGTGCCAGCAGTTTGACGCAGGGGTATCAGCCCCAGCATTTT
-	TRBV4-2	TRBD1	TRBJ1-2	CASSQEGVGGNYGYTF	TGTGCCAGCAGCCAAGAGGGGGTAGGGGGCAACTATGGCTACACCTTC
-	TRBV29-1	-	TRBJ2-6	CSVLDISGANVLTF	TGCAGCGTTCTCGACATCTCTGGGGCCAACGTCCTGACTTTC
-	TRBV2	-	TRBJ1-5	CASTGRGGEISNQPQHF	TGTGCCAGCACAGGCAGGGGAGGGGAGATAAGCAATCAGCCCCAGCATTTT
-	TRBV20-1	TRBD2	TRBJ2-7	CSPTSDVEQYF	TGCAGTCCGACTAGCGACGTCGAGCAGTACTTC
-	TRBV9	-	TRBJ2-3	CASSVDGVGTQYF	TGTGCCAGCAGCGTAGATGGAGTTGGTACGCAGTATTTT
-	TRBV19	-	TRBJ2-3	CASSSQGGTDTQYF	TGTGCCAGTAGTTCGCAGGGCGGCACAGATACGCAGTATTTT
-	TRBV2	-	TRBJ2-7	CANRLGYEQYF	TGTGCTAACAGGTTAGGGTACGAGCAGTACTTC
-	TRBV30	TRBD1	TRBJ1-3	CAWSTGAGNTIYF	TGTGCCTGGAGTACAGGGGCTGGAAACACCATATATTTT
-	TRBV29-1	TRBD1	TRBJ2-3	CGGQGATDTQYF	TGCGGGGGGCAGGGGGCGACGGATACGCAGTATTTT
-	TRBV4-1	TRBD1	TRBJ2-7	CASSQVDRDEQYF	TGCGCCAGCAGCCAAGTGGACAGGGACGAGCAGTACTTC
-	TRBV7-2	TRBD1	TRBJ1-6	CASSKRTGTDSPLHF	TGTGCCAGCAGCAAAAGGACAGGGACCGATTCACCCCTCCACTTT
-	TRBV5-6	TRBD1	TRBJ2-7	CASSSPGTGINHEQYF	TGTGCCAGCAGCTCCCCGGGGACAGGCATCAACCACGAGCAGTACTTC
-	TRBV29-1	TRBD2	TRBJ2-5	CSAQGTSGSIETQYF	TGCAGCGCACAAGGGACTAGCGGGAGCATAGAGACCCAGTACTTC
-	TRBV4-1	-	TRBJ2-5	CASSQDRSGPPGETQYF	TGCGCCAGCAGCCAAGATCGATCGGGCCCGCCGGGGGAGACCCAGTACTTC
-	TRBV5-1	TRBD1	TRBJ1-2	CASSLGTGIYGYTF	TGCGCCAGCAGCTTGGGGACAGGTATCTATGGCTACACCTTC
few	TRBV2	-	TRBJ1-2	CASKGGGSYGYTF	TGTGCCAGCAAAGGTGGCGGCAGCTATGGCTACACCTTC
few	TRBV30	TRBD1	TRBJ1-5	CAWSGQGVYQPQHF	TGTGCCTGGAGTGGACAGGGTGTATACCAGCCCCAGCATTTT
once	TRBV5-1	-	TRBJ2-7	CASSLETGYYEQYF	TGCGCCAGCAGCTTGGAGACAGGCTACTACGAGCAGTACTTC
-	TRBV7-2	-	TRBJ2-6	CASSLVYAVSGANVLTF	TGTGCCAGCAGCTTAGTCTACGCGGTATCTGGGGCCAACGTCCTGACTTTC
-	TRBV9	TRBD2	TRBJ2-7	CASSVGGGGAYEQYF	TGTGCCAGCAGCGTAGGCGGGGGAGGGGCCTACGAGCAGTACTTC
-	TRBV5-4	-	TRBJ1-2	CASSLTVNYGYTF	TGTGCCAGCAGCTTGACAGTTAACTATGGCTACACCTTC
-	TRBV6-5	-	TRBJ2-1	CASSFRDFSSYNEQFF	TGTGCCAGCAGTTTCAGGGACTTTAGCTCCTACAATGAGCAGTTCTTC
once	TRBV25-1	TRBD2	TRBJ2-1	CASSEYRPAGYNEQFF	TGTGCCAGCAGTGAATATAGACCAGCGGGATACAATGAGCAGTTCTTC
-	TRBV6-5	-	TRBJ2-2	CASSSQGASNTGELFF	TGTGCCAGCAGTTCCCAAGGGGCCTCGAACACCGGGGAGCTGTTTTTT
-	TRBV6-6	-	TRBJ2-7	CASSYTGTSSYEQYF	TGTGCCAGCAGTTACACAGGGACAAGCTCCTACGAGCAGTACTTC
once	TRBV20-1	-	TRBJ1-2	CSAPGGGYTF	TGCAGTGCTCCGGGGGGTGGCTACACCTTC
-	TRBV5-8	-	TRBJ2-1	CASSLEKGLGRNEQFF	TGTGCCAGCAGCTTGGAAAAAGGGCTGGGGCGCAATGAGCAGTTCTTC
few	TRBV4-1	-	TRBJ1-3	CASSQGSTFSGNTIYF	TGCGCCAGCAGCCAAGGGTCGACATTCTCTGGAAACACCATATATTTT
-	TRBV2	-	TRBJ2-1	CASGTSLDEQFF	TGTGCCAGTGGGACATCCCTCGATGAGCAGTTCTTC
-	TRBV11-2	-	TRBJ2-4	CASSSRDIQYF	TGTGCCAGCAGCAGCCGGGATATTCAGTACTTC
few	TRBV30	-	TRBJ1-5	CAWSVRVSNQPQHF	TGTGCCTGGAGTGTCAGGGTCAGCAATCAGCCCCAGCATTTT
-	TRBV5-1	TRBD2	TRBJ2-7	CASSKAGGYEQYF	TGCGCCAGCAGCAAGGCGGGAGGTTACGAGCAGTACTTC
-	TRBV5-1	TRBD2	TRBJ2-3	CASSSSGAPDTQYF	TGCGCCAGCAGCTCCAGCGGGGCCCCAGATACGCAGTATTTT
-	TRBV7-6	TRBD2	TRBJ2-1	CASSRGTSGSTENEQFF	TGTGCCAGCAGCCGAGGGACTAGCGGGAGTACCGAGAATGAGCAGTTCTTC
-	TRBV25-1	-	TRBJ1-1	CASSKAGVGNTEAFF	TGTGCCAGCAGCAAAGCAGGGGTGGGGAACACTGAAGCTTTCTTT
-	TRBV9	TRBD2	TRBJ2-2	CASSGTSGRGTGELFF	TGTGCCAGCAGCGGGACTAGCGGGAGAGGTACCGGGGAGCTGTTTTTT
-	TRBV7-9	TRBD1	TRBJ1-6	CASSLAPGQGARSPLHF	TGTGCCAGCAGCTTAGCACCGGGACAGGGGGCCAGATCACCCCTCCACTTT